These T cell receptor beta chains were read from a single sample in a study of blood T cells in healthy people across ages. Each CDR3 protein gets one entry after TCRdb re-called the 5' RACE reads with MiXCR. The sample consists of around 870,000 distinct CDR3 sequences, around 30% of them appearing once. The specimen was blood. The receptors come from a woman aged 80 or over in good health. CDR3s include the opening cysteine and the closing phenylalanine or tryptophan. Fields, in order: J gene, V gene, clone size, D gene, CDR3 DNA, CDR3 protein. The D gene is left open where the match is weak. Clone size, where shown, is once, few, many, or a class for clones that have expanded.

TRBJ2-5 | TRBV18 | once | TRBD2 | TGTGCCAGCTCACCATTGCCTAGGACTAGCGGGGGTTGGACAGAGACCCAGTACTTC | CASSPLPRTSGGWTETQYF
TRBJ2-2 | TRBV7-2 | . | . | TGTGCCGAGGCCCGCGGGCTTCCCGGGGAGCTGTTTTTT | CAEARGLPGELFF
TRBJ2-3 | TRBV5-1 | many | . | TGCGCCAGCAGCTTGGCCGCACTAGCATCAGATACGCAGTATTTT | CASSLAALASDTQYF
TRBJ2-4 | TRBV29-1 | many | TRBD1 | TGCAGCGTGCCGGGGACAGGGAAAAACATTCAGTACTTC | CSVPGTGKNIQYF
TRBJ2-5 | TRBV7-2 | many | TRBD2 | TGTGCCAGCAGGGGACTAGAGGGGGGAGAGACCCAGTACTTC | CASRGLEGGETQYF
TRBJ1-2 | TRBV5-1 | many | TRBD1 | TGCGCCAGCAGCGTGGCGCCCAGGGACAGAAATGGCTACACCTTC | CASSVAPRDRNGYTF
TRBJ2-3 | TRBV20-1 | many | TRBD2 | TGCAGTGCTAGAGATAAACTAGCGGGGAACACAGATACGCAGTATTTT | CSARDKLAGNTDTQYF
TRBJ1-2 | TRBV7-9 | many | TRBD1 | TGTGCCAGCAGCTTATCGGACAGGGGGACCGATGGCTACACCTTC | CASSLSDRGTDGYTF
TRBJ1-4 | TRBV4-2 | few | TRBD1 | TGTGCCAGCAGCAGAAGACAGGGTAACGATGAAAAACTGTTTTTT | CASSRRQGNDEKLFF
TRBJ1-2 | TRBV6-2/TRBV6-3 | . | . | TGTGCCAGCAGTTCCGGGGTGAGTGGCTACACCTTC | CASSSGVSGYTF
TRBJ2-5 | TRBV28 | many | . | TGTGCCAGCAGTTCCCCCCAACCCGGACGGGGGAAAAATCAAGAGACCCAGTACTTC | CASSSPQPGRGKNQETQYF
TRBJ1-3 | TRBV29-1 | . | . | TGCAGCATATTACCGGGTGCAACTGGAAACACCATATATTTT | CSILPGATGNTIYF
TRBJ2-2 | TRBV3-1 | . | TRBD2 | TGTGCCAGCAGCCAAGTCGGACTAGCGGGCGGGGAGCTGTTTTTT | CASSQVGLAGGELFF
TRBJ2-5 | TRBV6-1 | many | TRBD1 | TGTGCCAGCAGTGTCTCCGGAGGACAGGGGGCCAAAGGGGGGACCCAGTACTTC | CASSVSGGQGAKGGTQYF
TRBJ1-2 | TRBV12-3/TRBV12-4 | . | . | TGTGCCAGCAGCGACAGCGGGCCTTTTGACTATGGCTACACCTTC | CASSDSGPFDYGYTF
TRBJ2-3 | TRBV6-5 | few | . | TGTGCCACCAGCCTCAAGAGGAAGGATACGCAGTATTTT | CATSLKRKDTQYF
TRBJ2-1 | TRBV7-2 | many | . | TGTGCCAGCAGCTTACAACGGGGGGCCGGTGATGAGCAGTTCTTC | CASSLQRGAGDEQFF
TRBJ2-3 | TRBV27 | many | . | TGTGCCAGCAGTTTATTAGTCCCAGGGGGCACAGATACGCAGTATTTT | CASSLLVPGGTDTQYF
TRBJ2-2 | TRBV3-1 | few | . | TGTGCCAGCAGCCGCACCGGGACTGCGAGCACCGGGGAGCTGTTTTTT | CASSRTGTASTGELFF
TRBJ2-2 | TRBV20-1 | few | TRBD2 | TGCAGTGCTACCAGGACCCCGGGACTAGCGGCCGGGGAGCTGTTTTTT | CSATRTPGLAAGELFF
TRBJ1-2 | TRBV18 | many | . | TGTGCCAGCTCACCACCGGGAGCCGAGGGCTACACCTTC | CASSPPGAEGYTF
TRBJ2-3 | TRBV7-2 | few | TRBD2 | TGTGCCAGCAGCAGCGGGAATCCCGGGCCAGATACGCAGTATTTT | CASSSGNPGPDTQYF
TRBJ1-2 | TRBV30 | many | . | TGTGCCTGGAGGACAGTCAACTATGGCTACACCTTC | CAWRTVNYGYTF
TRBJ2-1 | TRBV5-1 | . | TRBD2 | TGCGCCAGCAGCTTGAACGGGGGGGCTTCAGGTGAGCAGTTCTTC | CASSLNGGASGEQFF
TRBJ1-2 | TRBV20-1 | . | TRBD1 | TGCAGTGCTAGAGCGGCAGGGGGCAGCTACACCTTC | CSARAAGGSYTF
TRBJ2-2 | TRBV7-2 | few | TRBD2 | TGTGCCAGCAGCTTAAAAACTAGCGAGGAGCTGTTTTTT | CASSLKTSEELFF
TRBJ2-3 | TRBV11-2 | few | . | TGTGCCAGCAGGCTGGGTTGGACAGATACAGATACGCAGTATTTT | CASRLGWTDTDTQYF
TRBJ1-2 | TRBV20-1 | many | TRBD1 | TGCAGTGCTCACTACAGGGGAATAAAGAATGGCTACACCTTC | CSAHYRGIKNGYTF
TRBJ2-1 | TRBV6-5 | many | . | TGTGCCAGCTCGAGGGCAGGTGCCTACAATGAGCAGTTCTTC | CASSRAGAYNEQFF
TRBJ2-2 | TRBV4-3 | . | . | TGCGCCAGCAGCTCCGGGTCGAACACCGGGGAGCTGTTTTTT | CASSSGSNTGELFF
TRBJ2-1 | TRBV6-2/TRBV6-3 | many | TRBD2 | TGTGCCAGCAGTCCGGGACTAGCGGGGGGGCCACGCTCCTACAATGAGCAGTTCTTC | CASSPGLAGGPRSYNEQFF
TRBJ2-1 | TRBV7-3 | . | . | TGTGCCAGCGGGCATGAGGATGAGCAGTTCTTC | CASGHEDEQFF
TRBJ2-7 | TRBV20-1 | . | TRBD1 | TGCAGTCCAGGACAGGGGACCTACGAGCAGTACTTC | CSPGQGTYEQYF
TRBJ1-2 | TRBV2 | few | . | TGTGCCGGATTGGGCCAATCCTATGGCTACACCTTC | CAGLGQSYGYTF
TRBJ1-1 | TRBV9 | few | . | TGTGCCAGCAGCCCCACAGGGTTATTTAACACTGAAGCTTTCTTT | CASSPTGLFNTEAFF
TRBJ1-2 | TRBV24-1 | . | . | TGTGCCACCAGTGACGCAGAGTTACAGTATGGCTACACCTTC | CATSDAELQYGYTF
TRBJ2-3 | TRBV20-1 | many | TRBD2 | TGCAGTGCCCCAAACCCTCGGACTAGCGGGGGGCACGGTACGCAGTATTTT | CSAPNPRTSGGHGTQYF
TRBJ2-1 | TRBV20-1 | many | TRBD1 | TGCAGTGCCCAAGGGAACAGGGGTCCTCTATGGAATGAGCAGTTCTTC | CSAQGNRGPLWNEQFF
TRBJ2-3 | TRBV10-3 | few | . | TGTGCCATCAGTCTCACAGGAGGCACAGATACGCAGTATTTT | CAISLTGGTDTQYF
TRBJ2-7 | TRBV18 | many | . | TGTGCCAGCTCACCCGTCAGGTCCTCATACGAGCAGTACTTC | CASSPVRSSYEQYF
TRBJ2-1 | TRBV4-3 | many | . | TGCGCCAGCAGCCGCCTGACGGGCAATGAGCAGTTCTTC | CASSRLTGNEQFF
TRBJ2-3 | TRBV7-9 | many | TRBD2 | TGTGCCAGCAGCTTGACTAGCGGGGATCAAGATACGCAGTATTTT | CASSLTSGDQDTQYF
TRBJ1-1 | TRBV5-1 | few | . | TGCGCCAGCAGCTTGGTGGTTACGGACACTGAAGCTTTCTTT | CASSLVVTDTEAFF
TRBJ2-7 | TRBV10-2 | . | . | TGCGCCAGCAGTGATCGGACGAGCTCCTACGAGCAGTACTTC | CASSDRTSSYEQYF
TRBJ2-7 | TRBV7-9 | once | . | TGTGCCAGCAGTCTGGGGGAACCCTACGAGCAGTACTTC | CASSLGEPYEQYF
TRBJ1-5 | TRBV7-2 | . | . | TGTGCCAGCAGCTTATCACTGGGGGATCAGCCCCAGCATTTT | CASSLSLGDQPQHF
TRBJ2-5 | TRBV11-2 | many | . | TGTGCCAGCAGCTTAGATACGCGAGGGGGAAAAGGAGAGACCCAGTACTTC | CASSLDTRGGKGETQYF
TRBJ2-2 | TRBV12-3/TRBV12-4 | many | TRBD2 | TGTGCCAGCAGAATAGCGGGGGGGTTGCTCGGGGAGCTGTTTTTT | CASRIAGGLLGELFF
TRBJ2-1 | TRBV4-3 | many | . | TGCGCCAGCAGCCAAGCCGGAGGTAATGAGCAGTTCTTC | CASSQAGGNEQFF
TRBJ1-2 | TRBV7-9 | many | TRBD1 | TGTGCCAGCAGCTCGAAGACAGGGGGTATAGGTGGCTACACCTTC | CASSSKTGGIGGYTF
TRBJ2-1 | TRBV25-1 | . | . | TGTGCCAGCAGTGAATATTCCGGGGGGCTCTACAATGAGCAGTTCTTC | CASSEYSGGLYNEQFF
TRBJ2-3 | TRBV4-3 | few | . | TGCGCCAGCAGCCAAGATGGGGCTGGGACAGATACGCAGTATTTT | CASSQDGAGTDTQYF
TRBJ2-7 | TRBV7-2 | . | TRBD2 | TGTGCCAGCAGCCTTGGGACTAGCGGGAGGCGGGGCGAGCAGTACTTC | CASSLGTSGRRGEQYF
TRBJ2-7 | TRBV18 | many | TRBD2 | TGTGCCAGCTCACCCTTTGCGGGGGGTTCCTACGAGCAGTACTTC | CASSPFAGGSYEQYF
TRBJ2-1 | TRBV4-1 | . | TRBD1 | TGCGCCAGCAGGCCCTCTCACAAGGACAGGGATGAGCAGTTCTTC | CASRPSHKDRDEQFF
TRBJ1-2 | TRBV3-1 | . | . | TGTGCCAGCAGCTTAAGTCACCGGGACGCTGGCTACACCTTC | CASSLSHRDAGYTF